These 16 T cell receptor beta chains originate from one sample sequenced in a study of CD8+ T cells in alopecia areata. Specified treatment: oral pan-JAK inhibitor, 5-10 mg twice daily. Reverse transcribed after extraction, RNA yielded cDNA as the sequencing template. TCRdb's copy holds only in-frame clones and misses some; the assay was immunoSEQ multiplex PCR. The table has some 200,000 clones, less than 75% seen once; the top ten hold around 1.5%. Material: CD4+ T cells sorted from blood, obtained at week 4, from a patient treated with tofacitinib. The receptors stem from a human donor with alopecia areata.

This chain joins TRBV9 and TRBJ1-6; no definite D call. Trimming left V 0 bases short and J 7 bases short, with 5 bases between. The CDR3 totals 13 residues. The V gene's germline CDR1 is SGDLS and CDR2 YYNGEE. The DNA of the CDR3 is TGTGCCAGCAGCGTAGAAACCAATTCACCCCTCCACTTT. Its translation: CASSVETNSPLHF.

This clone was seen only a few times. This chain links TRBV29-1 with TRBJ2-1; possibly TRBD2 for D (6 bases). The CDR3 spans 12 residues. The V and J ends lost 6 bases and 6 bases respectively, with 12 bases between them. Germline CDR1 is SQVTM and CDR2 is ANQGSEA. For the CDR3, the DNA is TGCAGCGTACGAAAACTAGCCAATGAGCAGTTCTTC. Protein sequence: CSVRKLANEQFF.

This chain links TRBV30 with TRBJ1-1; D call uncertain. Looked up from germline, CDR1 is GTSNPN and CDR2 is SVGIG (reference sequence). Trimming stripped 0 bases from V and 10 bases from J, with 9 bases between. The CDR3 runs to 11 residues. For the CDR3, the DNA is TGTGCCTGGAGTGTGCAAGGGCTAGCTTTCTTT. This gives the protein CAWSVQGLAFF.

This clone appeared a single time. The sample holds other DNA sequences that translate to the same CDR3. V is TRBV5-1 and J is TRBJ2-3, with D maybe TRBD1 (6 bases). The CDR3 is 13 amino acids. The germline V and J ends were trimmed by 3 bases and 4 bases, with 9 bases remaining between them. Germline CDR1 reads SGHRS; CDR2 reads YFSETQ. DNA of the CDR3: TGCGCCAGCAGCTCGGCAGGGGCAGATACGCAGTATTTT. Protein product: CASSSAGADTQYF.

The rearrangement joins TRBV5-6 to TRBJ1-1, with 8 bases aligning to TRBD1. This CDR3 is 13 amino acids long. J gave up 11 bases and V 3 bases, and 9 bases lay outside the gene matches. The germline gives CDR1 SGHDT, CDR2 YYEEEE. The CDR3 loop is CASSSQGALGAFF. DNA of the CDR3: TGTGCCAGCAGCTCTCAGGGGGCCCTTGGGGCTTTCTTT.

V is TRBV7-4 and J is TRBJ1-1; a possible D gene is TRBD1 (5 bases). This CDR3 spans 13 amino acids. V lost 5 bases and J 1 base, leaving 8 bases between the germline ends. Germline V CDR1 and CDR2: SGHVT, SQSDAQ. In nucleotides, the CDR3 is TGTGCCAGCAGCCGCGGGGGGAACACTGAAGCTTTCTTT. Translating it yields CASSRGGNTEAFF.

The sample holds a few counts of this clone. This chain connects TRBV29-1 to TRBJ2-3, with D tentatively TRBD2 (6 bases). Germline values: CDR1 SQVTM, CDR2 ANQGSEA. This CDR3 comprises 13 residues. The germline V and J ends were trimmed by 7 bases and 9 bases, with 20 bases remaining between them. In nucleotides, the CDR3 is TGCAGCGCGAATAAGGAGGGGTCAGGGACGCAGTATTTT. Amino acid sequence: CSANKEGSGTQYF.

This clone has at least ten counts. The rearrangement links TRBV11-3 to TRBJ2-7; D is undetermined. Deletions cut 5 bases from V and 0 bases from J, with 14 bases between. This CDR3 region has 15 residues. Germline assignment: CDR1 SGHNT and CDR2 YENEEA. CDR3 coding DNA: TGTGCCAGCAGCCGAGCATGGGCCACCTCCTACGAGCAGTACTTC. This gives the protein CASSRAWATSYEQYF.

This chain joins TRBV9 and TRBJ2-1; D tentatively fits TRBD1 or TRBD2 (5 bases each). CDR1 and CDR2 (germline): SGDLS, YYNGEE. Trimming stripped 0 bases from V and 4 bases from J, with 11 bases between. CDR3 length: 15 residues. CDR3 residues: CASSVEGTGYNEQFF. The CDR3 DNA reads as TGTGCCAGCAGCGTAGAGGGGACGGGTTACAATGAGCAGTTCTTC.

The V gene is TRBV30, the J gene TRBJ1-1; D call uncertain. Trimming cost V 4 bases and J 4 bases, with 13 bases left between them. The CDR3 loop spans 13 amino acids. Germline lookup yields CDR1 GTSNPN and CDR2 SVGIG (reference sequence). CDR3 region: CAWIARAGTEAFF. CDR3 DNA sequence: TGTGCCTGGATTGCCAGAGCCGGCACTGAAGCTTTCTTT.

This clone was picked up a small number of times. The chain has TRBV5-6 and TRBJ1-2; no firm D call. The CDR3 is made up of 14 amino acids. CDR1 SGHDT and CDR2 YYEEEE come from the germline V gene. The ends were cut back, 0 bases at V and 3 bases at J, with 9 bases in the middle. CDR3 in DNA: TGTGCCAGCAGCTTGGCTGGGTTGGACTATGGCTACACCTTC. It is translated as CASSLAGLDYGYTF.

The rearrangement joins TRBV9 to TRBJ2-3, with D possibly matching TRBD2 (6 bases). The CDR3 is 16 amino acids. Trimming removed 3 bases at V and 3 bases at J, with 17 bases between. Germline-derived CDR1 and CDR2 are SGDLS and YYNGEE. CDR3 nucleotide sequence: TGTGCCAGCAGCGCAAACGCTGCGGGGAGTACAGATACGCAGTATTTT. This encodes CASSANAAGSTDTQYF. The full variable domain, with the rest looked up from reference TRBV9 and TRBJ2-3, is DSGVTQTPKHLITATGQRVTLRCSPRSGDLSVYWYQQSLDQGLQFLIQYYNGEERAKGNILERFSAQQFPDLHSELNLSSLELGDSALYFCASSANAAGSTDTQYFGPGTRLTVL.

The chain employs TRBV19 and TRBJ2-1; the match to TRBD2 covers 14 bases. Trimming took 4 bases from V and 6 from J; bases not matched to a gene: 2. The CDR3 loop spans 15 amino acids. In germline, CDR1 is LNHDA, CDR2 SQIVND (reference sequence). The CDR3 DNA reads as TGTGCCAGTAGTAGGACTAGCGGGGGGTCCAATGAGCAGTTCTTC. Translation: CASSRTSGGSNEQFF.

This clone was seen just once. The CDR3 here is CASSLGPPTEAFF. In nucleotides, the CDR3 is TGTGCCAGCAGCTTAGGGCCCCCCACTGAAGCTTTCTTT. The chain couples TRBV7-9 to TRBJ1-1; no firm D call. The V and J ends lost 1 base and 4 bases respectively, with 7 bases between them. This CDR3 has 13 amino acids. The germline CDR1 and CDR2 sequences are SEHNR and FQNEAQ (reference sequence).

The rearrangement joins TRBV29-1 to TRBJ2-5; 7 nucleotides match TRBD2. The CDR3 covers 12 residues. Losses at the gene ends were 4 bases for V and 1 base for J; bases not matched to a gene: 0. Germline V CDR1 and CDR2: SQVTM, ANQGSEA. The CDR3 DNA reads TGCAGCGTTGCGGGGGGCCAAGAGACCCAGTACTTC. This codes for CSVAGGQETQYF.

Only a few counts were recorded for this clone. This chain links TRBV14 with TRBJ1-1, with a possible D match to TRBD1 (5 bases). This CDR3 has 15 amino acids. V gave up 0 bases and J gave up 3 bases, with 11 bases separating them. Germline CDR1 is SGHDN and CDR2 is FVKESK. CDR3 residues: CASSQDRPGDTEAFF. Written as DNA, the CDR3 is TGTGCCAGCAGCCAAGATCGGCCGGGGGACACTGAAGCTTTCTTT.